These T cell receptor beta chains were read from a single sample in a study of vaccination effects on CD4 cells after COVID-19. Their recognized antigens are unknown. Sequenced by immunoSEQ multiplex PCR; TCRdb stores in-frame clones only, minus some. Of around 50,000 clones in the sample, under 80% are singletons; the top ten hold over 5%. The starting material was CD4+ T cells from PBMCs cultured with HIV peptides, obtained before COVID-19 vaccination. The receptors come from a human donor who had a prior SARS-CoV-2 infection. The CDR3 runs from the conserved cysteine through the conserved F or W. The order of the fields is V gene, D gene, clone size, J gene, CDR3 DNA, CDR3 protein. The D gene is left open where the match is weak. Not all rows give a size; the values are once, few, many and, for expanded clones, a class.

TRBV5-1	TRBD2	-	TRBJ2-1	TGCGCCAGCAGCTTTCTAGCGGGTACGTACAATGAGCAGTTCTTC	CASSFLAGTYNEQFF
TRBV5-4	TRBD1	-	TRBJ1-6	TGTGCCAGCAGCTTGGTAGACAGGGAATATAATTCACCCCTCCACTTT	CASSLVDREYNSPLHF
TRBV14	TRBD2	few	TRBJ2-3	TGTGCCAGCAGCCAAGATTGGGCTAGCGGGAGCCCAGATACGCAGTATTTT	CASSQDWASGSPDTQYF
TRBV5-1	-	-	TRBJ1-6	TGCGCCAGCAGCCGTGGGGGGCCAACTAATTCACCCCTCCACTTT	CASSRGGPTNSPLHF
TRBV9	-	-	TRBJ2-3	TGTGCCAGCAGCGCCCCGGGACGACAGGCGATCACAGATACGCAGTATTTT	CASSAPGRQAITDTQYF
TRBV7-2	-	-	TRBJ1-6	TGTGCCAGCAGCATCTGGACCGGGAATTCACCCCTCCACTTT	CASSIWTGNSPLHF
TRBV15	-	-	TRBJ2-7	TGTGCCACCAGCCCCCAGCCGGGACTTAGCTACGAGCAGTACTTC	CATSPQPGLSYEQYF
TRBV4-3	-	-	TRBJ1-2	TGCGCCAGCAGCCCCTCGGGACAATCCTATGGCTACACCTTC	CASSPSGQSYGYTF
TRBV3-1/TRBV3-2	-	once	TRBJ2-5	TGTGCCAGCAGCCAGCCGGGACCTAATTTGGCCCAGTACTTC	CASSQPGPNLAQYF
TRBV2	TRBD2	-	TRBJ2-3	TGTGCCAGTCAACTAGCGGGAGTTGGAGATACGCAGTATTTT	CASQLAGVGDTQYF
TRBV6-5	-	-	TRBJ1-5	TGTGCCAGCAGGGGAATTCAAGGGGGATATCAGCCCCAGCATTTT	CASRGIQGGYQPQHF
TRBV5-1	-	-	TRBJ1-2	TGCGCCAGCAGCTGGGGCCAGGCAAATGACTATGGCTACACCTTC	CASSWGQANDYGYTF
TRBV11-2	TRBD1	-	TRBJ2-5	TGTGCCAGCAGCTTAGATCGGACAGGGGGCCGGAGGGAGACCCAGTACTTC	CASSLDRTGGRRETQYF
TRBV11-3	-	-	TRBJ1-2	TGTGCCAGCAGCTTACGGCCGGGGGATGGCTACACCTTC	CASSLRPGDGYTF
TRBV29-1	TRBD2	-	TRBJ2-3	TGCAGCGTTGAAGGGACTAGCGGCACAGATACGCAGTATTTT	CSVEGTSGTDTQYF
TRBV12-3/TRBV12-4	-	-	TRBJ1-1	TGTGCCAGCAGCCCGCGACAGAACACTGAAGCTTTCTTT	CASSPRQNTEAFF
TRBV6-5	-	-	TRBJ1-1	TGTGCCAGCAGTTACTTGGCAGGCCTTATGAACACTGAAGCTTTCTTT	CASSYLAGLMNTEAFF
TRBV20-1	-	-	TRBJ1-5	TGCAGTGCTAGTTCACAGCCCAATCAGCCCCAGCATTTT	CSASSQPNQPQHF
TRBV28	TRBD1	-	TRBJ1-2	TGTGCCAGCAGTCAGGACAGGGGCAACTATGGCTACACCTTC	CASSQDRGNYGYTF
TRBV10-2	TRBD2	-	TRBJ2-7	TGCGCCAGCAGTGAGGGTGCTAGCGGTTCCTACGAGCAGTACTTC	CASSEGASGSYEQYF
TRBV5-1	-	once	TRBJ2-3	TGCGCCAGCAGCTTGGAAGGTTCGGCAGGGGGCACAGATACGCAGTATTTT	CASSLEGSAGGTDTQYF
TRBV4-2	TRBD2	-	TRBJ2-5	TGTGCCAGCAGCCCCCTAGCGGGGGGGGAAGAGACCCAGTACTTC	CASSPLAGGEETQYF
TRBV5-4	-	-	TRBJ2-3	TGTGCCAGCAGCCCCCCGGGTGCAGATACGCAGTATTTT	CASSPPGADTQYF
TRBV4-1	-	once	TRBJ1-6	TGCGCCAGCAGCCAAAAGGGGAGGGGAGAGATGGCTTCCCTCCACTTT	CASSQKGRGEMASLHF
TRBV6-5	-	once	TRBJ1-2	TGTGCCAGCAGTTACGGGGTGGACTATGGCTACACCTTC	CASSYGVDYGYTF
TRBV11-3	-	-	TRBJ2-2	TGTGCCAGCAGGGACAGACTAGTTAGGTTTACCGGGGAGCTGTTTTTT	CASRDRLVRFTGELFF
TRBV7-3	-	many	TRBJ2-1	TGTGCCAGCAGCTTAGCGGGACAGAATGAGCAGTTCTTC	CASSLAGQNEQFF
TRBV5-4	-	-	TRBJ2-1	TGTGCCAGCAGCTTGGTTTCCGCAGGGATCCCTCACAATGAGCAGTTCTTC	CASSLVSAGIPHNEQFF
TRBV5-5	-	-	TRBJ2-7	TGTGCCAGCAGCCCCCGGACGGGAGTTTCCTACGAGCAGTACTTC	CASSPRTGVSYEQYF
TRBV5-4	TRBD2	-	TRBJ2-1	TGTGCCAGCAGCTTTACTAGCGGAGATTACAATGAGCAGTTCTTC	CASSFTSGDYNEQFF
TRBV27	-	-	TRBJ1-5	TGTGCCAGCAGGAACAGGGTAAACCAGCCCCAGCATTTT	CASRNRVNQPQHF
TRBV3-1/TRBV3-2	-	few	TRBJ2-5	TGTGCCAGCAGCAATTCGGAGACCCAGTACTTC	CASSNSETQYF
TRBV7-2	-	-	TRBJ1-2	TGTGCCAGCGCGTTCTCAGGGGTCTATGGCTACACCTTC	CASAFSGVYGYTF
TRBV13	-	-	TRBJ2-4	TGTGCCAGCAGCTTAGCCGGAGGTGGGGTAGCCAAAAACATTCAGTACTTC	CASSLAGGGVAKNIQYF
TRBV18	TRBD1	few	TRBJ1-4	TGTGCCAGCTCACCACCCCAGACAGGGGTAGGAGAAAAACTGTTTTTT	CASSPPQTGVGEKLFF
TRBV7-6	TRBD1	-	TRBJ1-5	TGTGCCAGCAGCCCCAACGCCGGGACAGGGAATCAGCCCCAGCATTTT	CASSPNAGTGNQPQHF
TRBV4-1	-	-	TRBJ1-4	TGCGCCAGCAGCCAAGAAGTCCTACGGTCTAATGAAAAACTGTTTTTT	CASSQEVLRSNEKLFF
TRBV6-5	TRBD1	few	TRBJ1-2	TGTGCCAGCAGCTCCTGGGACAGGGTTGATGGCTACACCTTC	CASSSWDRVDGYTF